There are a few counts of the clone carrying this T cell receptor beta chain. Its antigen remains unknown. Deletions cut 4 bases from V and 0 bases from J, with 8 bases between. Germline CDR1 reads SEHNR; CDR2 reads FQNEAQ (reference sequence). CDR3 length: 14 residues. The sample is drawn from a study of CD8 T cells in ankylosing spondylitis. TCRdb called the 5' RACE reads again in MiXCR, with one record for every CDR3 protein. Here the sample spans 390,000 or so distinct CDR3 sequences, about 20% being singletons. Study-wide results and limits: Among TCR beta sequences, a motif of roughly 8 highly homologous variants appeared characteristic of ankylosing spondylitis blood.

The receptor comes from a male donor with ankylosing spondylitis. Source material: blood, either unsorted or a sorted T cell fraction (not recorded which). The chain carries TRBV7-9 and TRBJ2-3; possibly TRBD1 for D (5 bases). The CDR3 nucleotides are TGTGCCAGCAGCTCGAGGACAAGCACAGATACGCAGTATTTT. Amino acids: CASSSRTSTDTQYF.